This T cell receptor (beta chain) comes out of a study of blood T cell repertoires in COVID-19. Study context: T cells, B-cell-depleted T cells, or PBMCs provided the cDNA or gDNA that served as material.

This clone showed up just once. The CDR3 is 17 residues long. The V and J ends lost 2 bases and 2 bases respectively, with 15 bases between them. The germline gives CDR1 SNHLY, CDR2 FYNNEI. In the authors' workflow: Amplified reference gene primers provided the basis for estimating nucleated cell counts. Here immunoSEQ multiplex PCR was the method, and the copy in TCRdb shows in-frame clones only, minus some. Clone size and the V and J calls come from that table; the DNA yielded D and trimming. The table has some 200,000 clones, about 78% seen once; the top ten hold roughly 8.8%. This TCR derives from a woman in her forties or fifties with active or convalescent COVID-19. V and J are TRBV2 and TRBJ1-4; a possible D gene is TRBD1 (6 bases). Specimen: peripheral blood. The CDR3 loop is CASSEYSRQATNEKLFF. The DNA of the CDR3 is TGTGCCAGCAGTGAATATAGTCGACAGGCGACTAATGAAAAACTGTTTTTT.